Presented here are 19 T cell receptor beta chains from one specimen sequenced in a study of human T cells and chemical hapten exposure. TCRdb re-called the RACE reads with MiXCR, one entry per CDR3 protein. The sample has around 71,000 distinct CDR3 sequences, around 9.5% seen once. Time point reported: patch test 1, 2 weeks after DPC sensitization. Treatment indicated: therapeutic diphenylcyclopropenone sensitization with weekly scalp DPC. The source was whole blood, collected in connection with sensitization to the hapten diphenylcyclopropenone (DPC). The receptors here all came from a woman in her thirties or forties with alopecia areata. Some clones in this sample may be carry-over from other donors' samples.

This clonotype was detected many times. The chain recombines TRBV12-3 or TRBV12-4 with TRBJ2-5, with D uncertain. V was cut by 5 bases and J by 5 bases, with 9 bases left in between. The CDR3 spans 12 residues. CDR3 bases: TGTGCCAGCAGTGGTCGGACGGAGACCCAGTACTTC. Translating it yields CASSGRTETQYF.

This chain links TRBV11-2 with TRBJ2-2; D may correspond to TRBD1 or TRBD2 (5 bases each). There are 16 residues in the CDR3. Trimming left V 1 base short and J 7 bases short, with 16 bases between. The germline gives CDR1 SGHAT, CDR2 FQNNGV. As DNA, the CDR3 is TGTGCCAGCAGCTTAGGGGGGTCCCAGCCTTTCGGGGAGCTGTTTTTT. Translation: CASSLGGSQPFGELFF.

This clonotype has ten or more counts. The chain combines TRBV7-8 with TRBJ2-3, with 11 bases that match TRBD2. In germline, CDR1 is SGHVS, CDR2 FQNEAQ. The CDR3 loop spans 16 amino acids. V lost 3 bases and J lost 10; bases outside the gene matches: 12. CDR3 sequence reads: CASSFNSGGASLAQYF. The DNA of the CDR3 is TGTGCCAGCAGCTTCAATAGCGGGGGGGCCTCCTTGGCGCAGTATTTT.

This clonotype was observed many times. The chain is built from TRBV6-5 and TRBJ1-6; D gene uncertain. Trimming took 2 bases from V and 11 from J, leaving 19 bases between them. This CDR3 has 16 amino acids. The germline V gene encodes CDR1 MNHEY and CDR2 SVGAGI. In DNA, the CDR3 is TGTGCCAGCAGTTACACCCCCAGCCTCCTTACGACACCCCTCCACTTT. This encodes CASSYTPSLLTTPLHF.

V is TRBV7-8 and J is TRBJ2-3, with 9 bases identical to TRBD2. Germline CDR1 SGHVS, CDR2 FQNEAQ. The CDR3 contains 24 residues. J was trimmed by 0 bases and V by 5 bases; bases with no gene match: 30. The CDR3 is CASSVRDPLFPSGVIQPSTDTQYF. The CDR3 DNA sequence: TGTGCCAGCAGCGTCCGGGACCCCTTATTCCCTAGCGGGGTGATCCAGCCTAGCACAGATACGCAGTATTTT. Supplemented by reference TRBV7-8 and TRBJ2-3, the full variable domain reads GAGVSQSPRYKVAKRGQDVALRCDPISGHVSLFWYQQALGQGPEFLTYFQNEAQLDKSGLPSDRFFAERPEGSVSTLKIQRTQQEDSAVYLCASSVRDPLFPSGVIQPSTDTQYFGPGTRLTVL.

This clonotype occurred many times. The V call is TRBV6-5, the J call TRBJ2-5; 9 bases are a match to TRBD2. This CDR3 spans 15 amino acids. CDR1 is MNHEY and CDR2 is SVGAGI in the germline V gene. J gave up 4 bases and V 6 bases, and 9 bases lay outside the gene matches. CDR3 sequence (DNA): TGTGCCAGCAGGCCTAGCGGGGTCTTTCCAGAGACCCAGTACTTC. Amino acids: CASRPSGVFPETQYF.

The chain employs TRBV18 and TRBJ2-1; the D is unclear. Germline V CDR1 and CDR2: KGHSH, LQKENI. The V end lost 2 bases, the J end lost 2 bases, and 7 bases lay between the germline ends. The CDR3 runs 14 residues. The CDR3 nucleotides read TGTGCCAGCTCACCAGATATCACCTACAATGAGCAGTTCTTC. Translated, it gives CASSPDITYNEQFF.

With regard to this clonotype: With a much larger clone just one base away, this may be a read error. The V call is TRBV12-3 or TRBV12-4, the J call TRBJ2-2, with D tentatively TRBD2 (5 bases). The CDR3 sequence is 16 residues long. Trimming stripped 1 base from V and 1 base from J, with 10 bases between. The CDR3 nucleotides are TGTGCCAGCAGTTTAGGGATCGGACTGAACACCGGGGAGCTGTTTTTT. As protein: CASSLGIGLNTGELFF.

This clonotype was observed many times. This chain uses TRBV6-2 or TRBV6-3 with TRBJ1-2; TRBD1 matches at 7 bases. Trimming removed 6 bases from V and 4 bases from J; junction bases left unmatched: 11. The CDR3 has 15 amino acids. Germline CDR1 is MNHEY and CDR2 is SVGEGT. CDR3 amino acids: CASRRAQGGSYGYTF. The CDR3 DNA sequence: TGTGCCAGCAGACGCGCCCAGGGGGGCTCCTATGGCTACACCTTC.

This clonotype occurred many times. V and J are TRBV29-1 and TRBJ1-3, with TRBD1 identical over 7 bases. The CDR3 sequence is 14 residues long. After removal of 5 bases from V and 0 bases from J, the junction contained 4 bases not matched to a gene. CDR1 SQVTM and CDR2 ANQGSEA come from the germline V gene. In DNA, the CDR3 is TGCAGCGTTAGGACAGGAGCCTCTGGAAACACCATATATTTT. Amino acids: CSVRTGASGNTIYF.

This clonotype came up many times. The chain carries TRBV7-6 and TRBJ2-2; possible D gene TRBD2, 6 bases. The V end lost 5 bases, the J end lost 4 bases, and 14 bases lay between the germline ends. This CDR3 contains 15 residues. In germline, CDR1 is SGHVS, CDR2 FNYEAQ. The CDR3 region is CASSPRRVGTGELFF. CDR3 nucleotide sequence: TGTGCCAGCAGCCCACGGAGGGTCGGCACCGGGGAGCTGTTTTTT.

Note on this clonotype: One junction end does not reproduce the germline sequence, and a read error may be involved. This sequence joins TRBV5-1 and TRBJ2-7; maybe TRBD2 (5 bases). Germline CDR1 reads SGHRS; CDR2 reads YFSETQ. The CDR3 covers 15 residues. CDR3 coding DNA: TGCACCAGCAGCTTTGGCAGGCTAGCCCACTACGAGCAGTACTTC. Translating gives CTSSFGRLAHYEQYF.

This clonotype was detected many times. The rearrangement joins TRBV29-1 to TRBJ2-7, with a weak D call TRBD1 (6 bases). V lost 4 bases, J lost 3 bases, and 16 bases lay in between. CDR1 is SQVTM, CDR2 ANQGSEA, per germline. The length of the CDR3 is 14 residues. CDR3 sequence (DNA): TGCAGCGTTGTTCCCAGGGGAGACCTCTACGAGCAGTACTTC. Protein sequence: CSVVPRGDLYEQYF.

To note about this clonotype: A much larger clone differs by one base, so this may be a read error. CDR3 sequence reads: CASSLLANTEVFF. The CDR3 bases are TGCGCCAGCAGCTTGCTCGCGAACACTGAAGTTTTCTTT. The V and J genes are TRBV5-1 and TRBJ1-1; D remains unclear. This CDR3 is built from 13 residues. Germline CDR1 SGHRS, CDR2 YFSETQ.

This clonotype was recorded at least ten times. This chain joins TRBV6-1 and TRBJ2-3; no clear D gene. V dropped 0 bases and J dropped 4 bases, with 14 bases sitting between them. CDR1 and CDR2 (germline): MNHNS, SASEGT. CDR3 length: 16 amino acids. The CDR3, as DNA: TGTGCCAGCAGTGAAGCGTCTAGTTTACCCCCAGATACGCAGTATTTT. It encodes CASSEASSLPPDTQYF.

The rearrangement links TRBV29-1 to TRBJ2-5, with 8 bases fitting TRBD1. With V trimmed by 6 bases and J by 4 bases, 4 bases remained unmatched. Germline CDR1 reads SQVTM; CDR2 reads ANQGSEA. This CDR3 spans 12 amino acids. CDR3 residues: CSVRGQGETQYF. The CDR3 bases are TGCAGCGTCAGGGGGCAAGGAGAGACCCAGTACTTC. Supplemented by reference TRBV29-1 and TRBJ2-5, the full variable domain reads SAVISQKPSRDICQRGTSLTIQCQVDSQVTMMFWYRQQPGQSLTLIATANQGSEATYESGFVIDKFPISRPNLTFSTLTVSNMSPEDSSIYLCSVRGQGETQYFGPGTRLLVL.

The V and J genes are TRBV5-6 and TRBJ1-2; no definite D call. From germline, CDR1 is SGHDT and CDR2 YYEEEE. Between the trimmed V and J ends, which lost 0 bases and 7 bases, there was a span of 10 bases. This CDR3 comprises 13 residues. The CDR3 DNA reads TGTGCCAGCAGCTTGGTGTTACGGAGTGGCTACACCTTC. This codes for CASSLVLRSGYTF.

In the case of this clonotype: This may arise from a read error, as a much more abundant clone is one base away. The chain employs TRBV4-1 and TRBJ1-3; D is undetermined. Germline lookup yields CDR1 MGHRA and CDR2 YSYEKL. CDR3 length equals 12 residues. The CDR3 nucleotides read TGCGCCAGCAGCCCTCCGGTAGGCACCATAAATTTT. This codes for CASSPPVGTINF.

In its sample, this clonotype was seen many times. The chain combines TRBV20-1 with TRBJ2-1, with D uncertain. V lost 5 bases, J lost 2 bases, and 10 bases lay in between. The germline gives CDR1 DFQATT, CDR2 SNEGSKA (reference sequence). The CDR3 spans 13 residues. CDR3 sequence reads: CSAPPRTYNEQFF. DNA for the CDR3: TGCAGTGCTCCCCCCCGGACCTACAATGAGCAGTTCTTC.